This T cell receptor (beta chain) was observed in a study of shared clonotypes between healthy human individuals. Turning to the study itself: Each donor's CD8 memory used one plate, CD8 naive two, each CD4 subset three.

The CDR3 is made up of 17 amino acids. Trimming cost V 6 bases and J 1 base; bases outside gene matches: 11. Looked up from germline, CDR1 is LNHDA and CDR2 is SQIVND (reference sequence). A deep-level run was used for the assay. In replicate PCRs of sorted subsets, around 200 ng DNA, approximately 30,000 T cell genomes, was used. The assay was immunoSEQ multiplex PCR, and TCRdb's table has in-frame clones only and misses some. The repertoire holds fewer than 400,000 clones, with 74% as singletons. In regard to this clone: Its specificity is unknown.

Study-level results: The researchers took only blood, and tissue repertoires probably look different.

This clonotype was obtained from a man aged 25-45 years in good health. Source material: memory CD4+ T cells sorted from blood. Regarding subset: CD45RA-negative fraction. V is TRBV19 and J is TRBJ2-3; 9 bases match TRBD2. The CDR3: CASSKRSSGTRTDTQYF. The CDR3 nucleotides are TGTGCCAGTAGCAAACGCTCTAGCGGGACCCGCACAGATACGCAGTATTTT.